These T cell receptor beta chains were read from a single sample in a study of siplizumab effects on memory and regulatory T cells. For these TCRs, the target antigens are not known. Here immunoSEQ multiplex PCR was the method, and the copy in TCRdb shows in-frame clones only, minus some. Of about 14,000 clones in the sample, almost 50% were seen once. What was sequenced was CFSE-low (dividing) CD4+ T cells sorted from an allogeneic mixed lymphocyte reaction. The receptors derive from a human donor in good health; the cells came from an allogeneic mixed lymphocyte reaction. Each CDR3 is given with its conserved first and last residue. D genes are given only for firm matches. The size of a clone is reported for some rows only, either as once, few or many, or as a class for expanded clones.

j_call | d_call | clone_size | v_call | cdr3_aa | cdr3_nt
TRBJ2-3 | TRBD1 | few | TRBV11-1 | CASSLASGQGDPDTQYF | TGTGCCAGCAGCTTAGCCTCAGGACAGGGGGACCCGGATACGCAGTATTTT
TRBJ1-2 | - | few | TRBV5-6 | CASSLAGVNGYTF | TGTGCCAGCAGCTTGGCCGGGGTTAATGGCTACACCTTC
TRBJ2-6 | TRBD1 | - | TRBV4-2 | CASSQDEGAEGANVLTF | TGTGCCAGCAGCCAAGATGAGGGGGCGGAAGGGGCCAACGTCCTGACTTTC
TRBJ2-7 | TRBD1 | - | TRBV30 | CAWRTGGREQYF | TGTGCCTGGAGGACAGGGGGGAGAGAGCAGTACTTC
TRBJ2-7 | TRBD2 | - | TRBV5-1 | CASSSSGATYEQYF | TGCGCCAGCAGCTCTAGCGGGGCGACCTACGAGCAGTACTTC
TRBJ2-3 | - | - | TRBV18 | CASSLPGLRYTDTQYF | TGTGCCAGCTCACTACCAGGACTACGTTACACAGATACGCAGTATTTT
TRBJ1-5 | TRBD1 | medium-sized | TRBV4-2 | CASSQDLQGRRMDQPQHF | TGTGCCAGCAGCCAAGATCTACAGGGGCGCAGGATGGATCAGCCCCAGCATTTT
TRBJ2-7 | - | - | TRBV18 | CASSPSLDEQYF | TGTGCCAGCTCACCATCTCTAGACGAGCAGTACTTC
TRBJ1-1 | - | once | TRBV30 | CAWSLARTEAFF | TGTGCCTGGAGCTTGGCTAGGACTGAAGCTTTCTTT
TRBJ2-1 | TRBD2 | few | TRBV12-5 | CASGLLAGSLLNEQFF | TGTGCTAGTGGTTTATTAGCGGGGTCCCTCCTTAATGAGCAGTTCTTC
TRBJ2-7 | TRBD1 | few | TRBV5-1 | CASSSTGTAVYEQYF | TGCGCCAGCAGCTCTACCGGGACAGCAGTTTACGAGCAGTACTTC
TRBJ2-5 | TRBD2 | - | TRBV7-6 | CASSLFSGLKETQYF | TGTGCCAGCAGCTTATTTAGCGGGTTAAAAGAGACCCAGTACTTC
TRBJ1-3 | - | - | TRBV15 | CATSRDLLPKSGNTIYF | TGTGCCACCAGCAGAGATCTTTTACCTAAGTCTGGAAACACCATATATTTT
TRBJ1-2 | - | - | TRBV30 | CAWQDVDGYTF | TGTGCCTGGCAGGACGTGGATGGCTACACCTTC
TRBJ1-5 | - | - | TRBV19 | CASTEAGAGQPQHF | TGTGCCAGTACTGAGGCCGGGGCAGGTCAGCCCCAGCATTTT
TRBJ1-3 | - | - | TRBV6-5 | CASSPTSGGNTIYF | TGTGCCAGCAGTCCCACCTCCGGCGGGAACACCATATATTTT
TRBJ2-1 | - | - | TRBV19 | CASRGGSGSGIYNEQFF | TGTGCCAGTAGAGGGGGGAGCGGAAGTGGTATCTACAATGAGCAGTTCTTC
TRBJ2-5 | - | few | TRBV7-2 | CASSLDLILETQYF | TGTGCCAGCAGCTTAGATTTAATCTTGGAGACCCAGTACTTC